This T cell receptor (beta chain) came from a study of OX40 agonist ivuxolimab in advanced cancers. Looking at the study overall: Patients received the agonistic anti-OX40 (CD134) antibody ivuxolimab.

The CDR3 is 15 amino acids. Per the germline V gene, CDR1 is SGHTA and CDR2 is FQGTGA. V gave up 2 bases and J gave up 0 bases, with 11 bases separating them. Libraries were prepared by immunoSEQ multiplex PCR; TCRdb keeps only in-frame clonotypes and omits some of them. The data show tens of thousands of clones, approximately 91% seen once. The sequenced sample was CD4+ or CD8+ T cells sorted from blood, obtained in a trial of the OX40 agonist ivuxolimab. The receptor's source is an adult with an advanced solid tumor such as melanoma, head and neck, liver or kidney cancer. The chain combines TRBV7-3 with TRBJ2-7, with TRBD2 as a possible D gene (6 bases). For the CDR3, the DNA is TGTGCCAGCAGCTTACTGGCGGGAAGCTCCTACGAGCAGTACTTC. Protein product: CASSLLAGSSYEQYF.